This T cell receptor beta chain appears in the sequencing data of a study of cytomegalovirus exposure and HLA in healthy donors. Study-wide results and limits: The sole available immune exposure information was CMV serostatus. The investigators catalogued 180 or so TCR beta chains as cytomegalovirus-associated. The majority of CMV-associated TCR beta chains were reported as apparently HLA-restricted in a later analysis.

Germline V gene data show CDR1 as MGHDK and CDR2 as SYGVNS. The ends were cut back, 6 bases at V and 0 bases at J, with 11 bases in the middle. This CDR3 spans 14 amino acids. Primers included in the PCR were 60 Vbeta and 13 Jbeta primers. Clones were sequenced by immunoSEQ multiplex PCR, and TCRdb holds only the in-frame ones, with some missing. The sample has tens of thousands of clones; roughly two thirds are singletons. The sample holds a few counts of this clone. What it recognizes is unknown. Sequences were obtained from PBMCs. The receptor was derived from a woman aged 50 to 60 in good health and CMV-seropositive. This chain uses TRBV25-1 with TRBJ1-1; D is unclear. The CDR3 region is CASSSWAMNTEAFF. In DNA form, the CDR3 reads TGTGCCAGCAGCTCATGGGCCATGAACACTGAAGCTTTCTTT. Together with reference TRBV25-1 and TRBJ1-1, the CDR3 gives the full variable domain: EADIYQTPRYLVIGTGKKITLECSQTMGHDKMYWYQQDPGMELHLIHYSYGVNSTEKGDLSSESTVSRIRTEHFPLTLESARPSHTSQYLCASSSWAMNTEAFFGQGTRLTVV.